This is a list of T cell receptor beta chains from one sample in a study of blood T cell repertoires in COVID-19. Using immunoSEQ multiplex PCR, the repertoire was profiled, and TCRdb retains in-frame clones only, with some absent. Here the sample spans hundreds of thousands of clones, just under 90% being singletons. Sequenced sample: PBMCs or T cells enriched from blood (not recorded which). These receptors were collected from a woman aged 45-65 years who had recovered from COVID-19. CDR3s include the opening cysteine and the closing phenylalanine or tryptophan. A D gene is named only where the DNA matches it firmly. Size tells how often a clone was seen (once, few, many) or the class of an expanded clone, and some rows leave it out.

D,size,J,V,CDR3,DNA
TRBD1,.,TRBJ2-7,TRBV18,CASSPTDATGSSYEQYF,TGTGCCAGCTCACCAACCGATGCGACAGGGAGTTCCTACGAGCAGTACTTC
.,.,TRBJ1-2,TRBV6-2/TRBV6-3,CASSYTGFYGYTF,TGTGCCAGCAGTTACACAGGCTTCTATGGCTACACCTTC
TRBD1,few,TRBJ2-2,TRBV5-4,CASRQGGPGELFF,TGTGCCTCCAGACAGGGTGGCCCCGGGGAGCTGTTTTTT
.,.,TRBJ1-1,TRBV12-3/TRBV12-4,CASSLGSAEAFF,TGTGCCAGCAGTTTAGGGTCAGCTGAAGCTTTCTTT
TRBD1,.,TRBJ1-5,TRBV4-1,CASSQGQGNQPQHF,TGCGCCAGCAGCCAAGGACAGGGAAACCAGCCCCAGCATTTT
.,.,TRBJ1-5,TRBV19,CASGGGGRSSNQPQHF,TGTGCCAGTGGTGGCGGGGGGCGGAGTAGCAATCAGCCCCAGCATTTT
.,.,TRBJ1-1,TRBV6-5,CASTVIGGAFF,TGTGCCAGCACCGTTATAGGGGGAGCTTTCTTT
.,.,TRBJ1-6,TRBV6-5,CASSYSSQGSPLHF,TGTGCCAGCAGTTACTCGAGTCAGGGCTCACCCCTCCACTTT
TRBD2,.,TRBJ2-3,TRBV5-1,CASSLSGGISTDTQYF,TGCGCCAGCAGCCTGAGCGGGGGGATAAGCACAGATACGCAGTATTTT
.,.,TRBJ1-2,TRBV15,CATSRDYSPHGYTF,TGTGCCACCAGCAGAGACTACTCCCCTCATGGCTACACCTTC
.,once,TRBJ2-7,TRBV4-2,CASSQISNSYEQYF,TGTGCCAGCAGCCAAATTAGTAACTCCTACGAGCAGTACTTC
.,.,TRBJ2-1,TRBV9,CASSAVTYNEQFF,TGTGCCAGCAGCGCCGTAACCTACAATGAGCAGTTCTTC
.,few,TRBJ1-6,TRBV7-9,CASSSRGGPPLHF,TGTGCCAGCAGCTCTCGCGGGGGACCACCCCTCCACTTT
.,.,TRBJ2-1,TRBV5-1,CASSPQGGLSYNEQFF,TGCGCCAGCAGCCCCCAGGGGGGTCTCTCCTACAATGAGCAGTTCTTC
TRBD1,.,TRBJ1-4,TRBV25-1,CASSPGQGRNEKLFF,TGTGCCAGCTCTCCAGGACAGGGTAGAAATGAAAAACTGTTTTTT
.,.,TRBJ2-1,TRBV7-2,CASSLGQGNTNEQFF,TGTGCCAGCAGCCTCGGCCAGGGGAACACCAATGAGCAGTTCTTC
.,few,TRBJ2-6,TRBV4-2,CASSQDQRGANVLTF,TGTGCCAGCAGCCAAGATCAGCGTGGGGCCAACGTCCTGACTTTC
.,.,TRBJ1-4,TRBV5-1,CASSLSGDPNEKLFF,TGCGCCAGCAGCTTGAGCGGGGACCCGAATGAAAAACTGTTTTTT
.,.,TRBJ1-3,TRBV7-8,CASSLMIEANTIYF,TGTGCCAGCAGCTTAATGATTGAGGCTAACACCATATATTTT
.,.,TRBJ1-2,TRBV5-6,CASSLVGDYYGYTF,TGTGCCAGCAGCTTGGTAGGAGATTACTATGGCTACACCTTC
.,.,TRBJ2-2,TRBV4-2,CASSHHSDRPNTGELFF,TGTGCCAGCAGCCACCACTCAGACAGGCCGAACACCGGGGAGCTGTTTTTT
.,.,TRBJ2-3,TRBV11-1,CASSLLPDRGTQYF,TGTGCCAGCAGCTTACTTCCGGATCGAGGTACGCAGTATTTT
.,few,TRBJ1-1,TRBV19,CASSSGLKGTEAFF,TGTGCCAGTAGTTCCGGACTGAAAGGGACTGAAGCTTTCTTT
.,few,TRBJ1-1,TRBV6-5,CASREEENTEAFF,TGTGCCAGCCGAGAGGAGGAGAACACTGAAGCTTTCTTT
.,.,TRBJ1-2,TRBV10-3,CAISAQTNYGYTF,TGTGCCATCAGTGCTCAGACAAACTATGGCTACACCTTC
TRBD1,.,TRBJ2-7,TRBV6-5,CASSKDRVRLEQYF,TGTGCCAGCAGTAAGGACAGGGTCCGGTTGGAGCAGTACTTC
.,.,TRBJ1-2,TRBV4-1,CASSQETVPGYSDF,TGCGCCAGCAGCCAAGAAACGGTCCCAGGATATTCCGATTTC
TRBD2,once,TRBJ2-3,TRBV4-2,CASSQMTGGASTDTQYF,TGTGCCAGCAGCCAAATGACCGGGGGGGCTAGCACAGATACGCAGTATTTT
TRBD1,.,TRBJ1-2,TRBV4-1,CASSSRDRGQHNYGYTF,TGCGCCAGCAGCTCCCGGGACAGGGGACAACATAACTATGGCTACACCTTC
TRBD2,.,TRBJ2-1,TRBV3-1/TRBV3-2,CASSQASGGAYNEQFF,TGTGCCAGCAGCCAAGCTTCCGGGGGGGCTTACAATGAGCAGTTCTTC
.,.,TRBJ1-1,TRBV7-2,CASSSTQLQGWAFF,TGTGCCAGCAGCTCAACTCAGTTACAGGGTTGGGCTTTCTTT
.,.,TRBJ2-7,TRBV15,CATSSARQSYEQYF,TGTGCCACCAGCAGTGCTAGGCAGTCCTACGAGCAGTACTTC
.,few,TRBJ1-1,TRBV7-9,CASSPPRPGHTEAFF,TGTGCCAGCAGCCCTCCCCGACCAGGGCACACTGAAGCTTTCTTT
TRBD2,.,TRBJ2-7,TRBV3-1/TRBV3-2,CASSQAGRDQQYF,TGTGCCAGCAGCCAAGCTGGGAGGGACCAGCAGTACTTC
.,few,TRBJ1-5,TRBV28,CASSHPRAGSNQPQHF,TGTGCCAGCAGCCACCCTCGGGCAGGGAGCAATCAGCCCCAGCATTTT
.,.,TRBJ1-1,TRBV28,CASSLVEGPNTEAFF,TGTGCCAGCAGTTTGGTGGAGGGACCTAACACTGAAGCTTTCTTT
TRBD2,few,TRBJ2-1,TRBV7-6,CASRPLTSGGDEQFF,TGTGCCAGCAGGCCTCTGACTAGCGGGGGCGATGAGCAGTTCTTC
.,.,TRBJ1-2,TRBV30,CAWSVPGGGTNYGYTF,TGTGCCTGGAGTGTACCCGGAGGCGGAACTAACTATGGCTACACCTTC
.,.,TRBJ2-1,TRBV5-6,CASSLAVGEQFF,TGTGCCAGCAGCTTGGCAGTTGGTGAGCAGTTCTTC
.,.,TRBJ2-5,TRBV27,CACTSGGKETQYF,TGTGCCTGTACCTCGGGGGGCAAAGAGACCCAGTACTTC
TRBD2,.,TRBJ2-3,TRBV27,CASSWGLAGSDTQYF,TGTGCCAGCAGCTGGGGACTAGCTGGTTCAGATACGCAGTATTTT
TRBD1,.,TRBJ1-1,TRBV4-1,CASSQAPGGNTEAFF,TGCGCCAGCAGCCAAGCCCCAGGGGGCAACACTGAAGCTTTCTTT
.,.,TRBJ1-2,TRBV29-1,CSVEEVGDFNYGYTF,TGCAGCGTTGAAGAGGTTGGCGACTTTAACTATGGCTACACCTTC
.,.,TRBJ1-2,TRBV3-1/TRBV3-2,CASSQDTDNYGYTF,TGTGCCAGCAGCCAAGACACAGATAACTATGGCTACACCTTC
.,.,TRBJ1-1,TRBV2,CASEEEQGGRSEAFF,TGTGCCAGCGAGGAGGAGCAAGGGGGTCGTAGTGAAGCTTTCTTT
TRBD2,.,TRBJ2-5,TRBV7-8,CASSFSSGGPAFETQYF,TGTGCCAGCAGCTTCAGTAGCGGGGGTCCCGCTTTTGAGACCCAGTACTTC
TRBD1,.,TRBJ1-5,TRBV6-1,CASSGDRDVGNQPQHF,TGTGCCAGCAGTGGGGACAGGGACGTCGGCAATCAGCCCCAGCATTTT
TRBD1,.,TRBJ2-1,TRBV6-5,CASSRRGQARDEQFF,TGTGCCAGCAGTCGAAGGGGACAGGCGAGGGATGAGCAGTTCTTC
.,.,TRBJ2-5,TRBV4-2,CASSQATQASETQYF,TGTGCCAGCAGCCAAGCGACACAGGCGAGCGAGACCCAGTACTTC
TRBD1,.,TRBJ1-2,TRBV14,CASSQTGNGYTF,TGTGCCAGCAGCCAGACAGGGAACGGCTACACCTTC